Included here is one T cell receptor beta chain sequence, with context. Its antigen is still unknown. Naive and memory CD4+ T cells were cultured with CEF, then survey-sequenced. TCRdb's table, derived via immunoSEQ multiplex PCR, lists solely in-frame clones and lacks some. The sample lists tens of thousands of clones, around 79% occurring once. This record comes from a study of CD4 T cells in relation to SARS-CoV-2 and coronaviruses. About the study: Median patient age was almost 40 years, spanning 21 to 72 years. Shared crossreactive spike epitopes were mapped to their HLA restriction.

Trimming took off 5 bases at V and 5 bases at J, with 15 bases between the two ends. Germline V gene data show CDR1 as MNHEY and CDR2 as SVGEGT. CDR3 length: 14 residues. The sequencing input was naive CD4+ T cells from PBMCs, cultured in vitro. The subset: naive CD4+ T cells isolated by negative enrichment. The source is an adult with COVID-19. The gene calls are TRBV6-2 or TRBV6-3 and TRBJ2-5; D perhaps matches TRBD2 (5 bases). The CDR3: CASSATGDRETQYF. The DNA of the CDR3 is TGTGCCAGCAGTGCTACCGGGGATCGGGAGACCCAGTACTTC.